This T cell receptor (beta chain) appears in the sequencing data of a study of shared clonotypes between healthy human individuals. Each replicate PCR on the sorted subsets used around 200 ng DNA (around 30,000 T cell genomes). Method: immunoSEQ multiplex PCR; TCRdb's copy keeps in-frame clones and lacks some. Among more than 1,200,000 clones listed, less than 99% were seen once. V lost 5 bases and J 0 bases, leaving 12 bases between the germline ends. Germline CDR1 LNHDA, CDR2 SQIVND (reference sequence). This CDR3 contains 15 residues. Comments on this clone: Its antigen is as yet unknown.

CD4+ cell separation produced CD45RA+ naive and CD45RA-negative memory subsets. General study results and limits: When compared with the clonotypes that were shared by all four sorted-subset donors, the non-shared clonotypes turned out to have lower generation probabilities.

Sequencing was done on a sample of naive CD4+ T cells sorted from blood. Specified subset: CD45RA+ positively selected. The chain carries TRBV19 and TRBJ2-3, with a weak D call TRBD2 (5 bases). The source is a young man in good health. This CDR3 is CASSLWRVSTDTQYF. The CDR3 DNA is TGTGCCAGTAGTTTGTGGCGGGTGAGCACAGATACGCAGTATTTT.